This is a list of T cell receptor beta chains from one sample in a study of OX40 agonist ivuxolimab in advanced cancers. Measured with immunoSEQ multiplex PCR; TCRdb has only the in-frame clones, and not every one. The sample includes about 110,000 clones, 85% to 95% of them seen just once. The source material was CD4+ or CD8+ T cells sorted from blood, sampled in a trial of the OX40 agonist ivuxolimab. These receptors were collected from an adult with an advanced solid tumor such as melanoma, head and neck, liver or kidney cancer. The CDR3 runs from the conserved cysteine through the conserved F or W. A D gene is named only where the DNA matches it firmly.

V gene,J gene,D gene,CDR3 length,CDR3 protein
TRBV18,TRBJ1-6,-,14,CASSRTENNSPLHF
TRBV14,TRBJ2-2,-,15,CASSQEMVVAGELFF
TRBV19,TRBJ2-1,TRBD1,15,CASSTRDRGRDEQFF
TRBV2,TRBJ2-7,-,11,CASSIPGEQYF
TRBV19,TRBJ1-1,-,17,CASSSYSVTRGVPEAFF
TRBV19,TRBJ2-3,TRBD1,16,CASSLRQGVSTDTQYF
TRBV27,TRBJ1-2,-,16,CASSPFRDHPSYGYTF
TRBV19,TRBJ2-2,-,12,CASSPREGELFF
TRBV29-1,TRBJ2-1,-,14,CSAGRPSSYNEQFF
TRBV5-8,TRBJ1-2,TRBD1,13,CASSLGTGRGYTF
TRBV9,TRBJ2-6,-,20,CASSSQGGQKTSSGANVLTF
TRBV5-1,TRBJ2-7,-,15,CASSLDWEPFYEQYF
TRBV9,TRBJ2-1,TRBD2,15,CASSELAGGYNEQFF
TRBV10-3,TRBJ2-2,TRBD2,15,CAISEREYDTGELFF
TRBV4-2,TRBJ2-7,-,13,CASSQLLPPEQYF
TRBV5-4,TRBJ2-1,TRBD1,15,CASSLTGVAYNEQFF
TRBV6-5,TRBJ1-5,TRBD1,14,CASSPRQGMEPQHF
TRBV18,TRBJ2-5,-,15,CASSPAGLGRETQYF
TRBV10-1,TRBJ1-5,TRBD1,14,CASSPGTGNQPQHF
TRBV12-5,TRBJ2-1,TRBD1,15,CASGLGQGAYNEQFF
TRBV11-1,TRBJ1-1,TRBD1,16,CASSFGGTAWGTEAFF
TRBV19,TRBJ1-2,TRBD1,13,CASRRTGIYGYTF
TRBV20-1,TRBJ2-7,-,11,CSASRAYEQYF
TRBV5-1,TRBJ2-2,TRBD2,14,CASSAGGGTGELFF